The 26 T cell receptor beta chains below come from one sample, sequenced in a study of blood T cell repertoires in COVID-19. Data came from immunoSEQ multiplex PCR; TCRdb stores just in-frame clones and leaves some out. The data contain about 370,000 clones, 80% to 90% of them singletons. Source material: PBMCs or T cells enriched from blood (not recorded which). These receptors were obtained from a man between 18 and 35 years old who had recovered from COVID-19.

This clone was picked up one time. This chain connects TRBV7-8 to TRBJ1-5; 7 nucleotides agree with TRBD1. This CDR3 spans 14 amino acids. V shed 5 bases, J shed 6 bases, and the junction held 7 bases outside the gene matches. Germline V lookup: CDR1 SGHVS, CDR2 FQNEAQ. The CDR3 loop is CASSLQGTGQPQHF. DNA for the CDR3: TGTGCCAGCAGCCTACAGGGGACCGGTCAGCCCCAGCATTTT.

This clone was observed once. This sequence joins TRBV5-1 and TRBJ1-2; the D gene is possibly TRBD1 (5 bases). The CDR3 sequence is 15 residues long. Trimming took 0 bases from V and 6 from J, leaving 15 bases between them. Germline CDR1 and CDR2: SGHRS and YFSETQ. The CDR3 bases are TGCGCCAGCAGCTTGGATCCAGGGACTGACGATGGCTACACCTTC. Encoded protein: CASSLDPGTDDGYTF.

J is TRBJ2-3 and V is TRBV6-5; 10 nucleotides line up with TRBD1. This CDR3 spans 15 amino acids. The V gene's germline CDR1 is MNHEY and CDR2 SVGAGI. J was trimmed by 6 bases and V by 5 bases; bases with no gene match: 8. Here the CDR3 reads CASSPGQGTPDTQYF. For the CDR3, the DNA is TGTGCCAGCAGTCCGGGACAGGGGACGCCGGATACGCAGTATTTT.

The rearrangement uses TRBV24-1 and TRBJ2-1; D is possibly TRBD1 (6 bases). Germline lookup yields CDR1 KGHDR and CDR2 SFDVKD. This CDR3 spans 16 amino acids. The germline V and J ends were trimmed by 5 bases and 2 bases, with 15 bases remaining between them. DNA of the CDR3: TGTGCCACCAGTGGGGTGGGACACTCAACCTACAATGAGCAGTTCTTC. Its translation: CATSGVGHSTYNEQFF.

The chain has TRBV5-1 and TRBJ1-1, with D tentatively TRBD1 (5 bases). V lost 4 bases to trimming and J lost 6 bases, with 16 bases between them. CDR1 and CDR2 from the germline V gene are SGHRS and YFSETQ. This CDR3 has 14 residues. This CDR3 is CASSVTPGLAEAFF. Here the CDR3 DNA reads TGCGCCAGCAGCGTTACTCCAGGGCTGGCTGAAGCTTTCTTT.

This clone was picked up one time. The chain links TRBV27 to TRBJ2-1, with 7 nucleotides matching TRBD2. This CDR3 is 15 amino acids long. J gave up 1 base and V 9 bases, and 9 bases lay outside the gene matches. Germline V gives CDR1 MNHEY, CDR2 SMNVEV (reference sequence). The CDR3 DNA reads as TGTGCCAGTAGGAGCGGGACCGGTTCCTACAATGAGCAGTTCTTC. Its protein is CASRSGTGSYNEQFF.

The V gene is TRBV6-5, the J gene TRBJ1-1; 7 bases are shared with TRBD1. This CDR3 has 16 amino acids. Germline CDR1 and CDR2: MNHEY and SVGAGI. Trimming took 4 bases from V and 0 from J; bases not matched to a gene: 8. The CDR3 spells CASSSTQGNMNTEAFF. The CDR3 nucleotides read TGTGCCAGCAGTTCTACACAGGGGAATATGAACACTGAAGCTTTCTTT.

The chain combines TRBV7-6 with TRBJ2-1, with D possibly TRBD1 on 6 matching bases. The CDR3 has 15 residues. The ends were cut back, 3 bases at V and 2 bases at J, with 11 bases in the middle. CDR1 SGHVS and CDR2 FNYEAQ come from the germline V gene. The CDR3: CASSFRQDPYNEQFF. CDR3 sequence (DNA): TGTGCCAGCAGCTTCCGACAGGACCCCTACAATGAGCAGTTCTTC.

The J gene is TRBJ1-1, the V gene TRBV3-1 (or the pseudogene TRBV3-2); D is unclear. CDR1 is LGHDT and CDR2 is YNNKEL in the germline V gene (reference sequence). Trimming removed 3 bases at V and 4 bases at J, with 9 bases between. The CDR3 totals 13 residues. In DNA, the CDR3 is TGTGCCAGCAGCCATCGGGTAGCCACTGAAGCTTTCTTT. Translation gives CASSHRVATEAFF.

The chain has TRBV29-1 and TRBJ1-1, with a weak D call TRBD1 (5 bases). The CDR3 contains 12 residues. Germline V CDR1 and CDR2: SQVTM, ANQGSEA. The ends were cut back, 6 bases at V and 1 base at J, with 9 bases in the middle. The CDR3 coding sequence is TGCAGCGTAAGAGACAGGAACACTGAAGCTTTCTTT. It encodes CSVRDRNTEAFF. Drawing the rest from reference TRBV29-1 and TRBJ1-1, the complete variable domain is SAVISQKPSRDICQRGTSLTIQCQVDSQVTMMFWYRQQPGQSLTLIATANQGSEATYESGFVIDKFPISRPNLTFSTLTVSNMSPEDSSIYLCSVRDRNTEAFFGQGTRLTVV.

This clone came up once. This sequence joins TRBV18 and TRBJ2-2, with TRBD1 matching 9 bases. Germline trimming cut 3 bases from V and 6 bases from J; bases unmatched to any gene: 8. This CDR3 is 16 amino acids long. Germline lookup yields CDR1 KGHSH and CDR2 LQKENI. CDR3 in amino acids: CASSPRDRVLPGELFF. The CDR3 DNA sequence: TGTGCCAGCTCACCCCGGGACAGGGTCCTCCCCGGGGAGCTGTTTTTT.

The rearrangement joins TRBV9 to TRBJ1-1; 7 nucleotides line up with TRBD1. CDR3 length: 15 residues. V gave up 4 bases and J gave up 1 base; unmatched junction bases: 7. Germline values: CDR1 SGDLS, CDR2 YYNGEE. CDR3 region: CASSPETGPNTEAFF. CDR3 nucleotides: TGTGCCAGCAGCCCGGAGACAGGGCCGAACACTGAAGCTTTCTTT.

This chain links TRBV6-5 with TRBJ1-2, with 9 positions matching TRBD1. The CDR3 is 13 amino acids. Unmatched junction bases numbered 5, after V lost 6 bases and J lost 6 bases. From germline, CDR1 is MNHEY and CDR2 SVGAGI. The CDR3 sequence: CASRRTGANGYTF. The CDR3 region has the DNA TGTGCCAGCAGGAGGACAGGGGCAAATGGCTACACCTTC.

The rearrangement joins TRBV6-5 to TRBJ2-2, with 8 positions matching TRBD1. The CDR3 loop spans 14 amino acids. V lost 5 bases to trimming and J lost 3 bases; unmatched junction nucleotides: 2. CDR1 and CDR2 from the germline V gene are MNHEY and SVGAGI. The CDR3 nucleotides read TGTGCCAGCAGTCGGACAGGGCACACCGGGGAGCTGTTTTTT. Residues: CASSRTGHTGELFF.

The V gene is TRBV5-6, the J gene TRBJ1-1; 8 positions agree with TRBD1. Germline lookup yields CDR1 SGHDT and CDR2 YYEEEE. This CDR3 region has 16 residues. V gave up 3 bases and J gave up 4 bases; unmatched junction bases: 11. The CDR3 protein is CASSSETGVTGTEAFF. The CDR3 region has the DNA TGTGCCAGCAGCTCGGAGACAGGGGTTACGGGCACTGAAGCTTTCTTT. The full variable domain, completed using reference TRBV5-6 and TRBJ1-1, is DAGVTQSPTHLIKTRGQQVTLRCSPKSGHDTVSWYQQALGQGPQFIFQYYEEEERQRGNFPDRFSGHQFPNYSSELNVNALLLGDSALYLCASSSETGVTGTEAFFGQGTRLTVV.

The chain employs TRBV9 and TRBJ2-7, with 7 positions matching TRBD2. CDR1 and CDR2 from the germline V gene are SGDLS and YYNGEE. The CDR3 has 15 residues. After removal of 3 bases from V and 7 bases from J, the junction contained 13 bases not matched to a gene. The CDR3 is CASSAGAGNTGEQYF. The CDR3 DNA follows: TGTGCCAGCAGCGCCGGAGCGGGGAACACGGGTGAGCAGTACTTC. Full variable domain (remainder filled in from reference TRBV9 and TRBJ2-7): DSGVTQTPKHLITATGQRVTLRCSPRSGDLSVYWYQQSLDQGLQFLIQYYNGEERAKGNILERFSAQQFPDLHSELNLSSLELGDSALYFCASSAGAGNTGEQYFGPGTRLTVT.

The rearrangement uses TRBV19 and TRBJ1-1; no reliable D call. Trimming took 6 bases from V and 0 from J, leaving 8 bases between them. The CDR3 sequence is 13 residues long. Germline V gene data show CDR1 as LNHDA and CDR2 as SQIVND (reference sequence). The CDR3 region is CASRRTLNTEAFF. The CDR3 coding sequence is TGTGCCAGTAGACGAACACTGAACACTGAAGCTTTCTTT.

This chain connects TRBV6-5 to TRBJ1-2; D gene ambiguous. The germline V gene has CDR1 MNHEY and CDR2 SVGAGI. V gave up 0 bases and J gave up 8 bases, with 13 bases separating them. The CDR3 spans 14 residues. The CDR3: CASSYSASRGGYTF. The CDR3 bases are TGTGCCAGCAGTTACTCGGCAAGCCGAGGAGGCTACACCTTC.

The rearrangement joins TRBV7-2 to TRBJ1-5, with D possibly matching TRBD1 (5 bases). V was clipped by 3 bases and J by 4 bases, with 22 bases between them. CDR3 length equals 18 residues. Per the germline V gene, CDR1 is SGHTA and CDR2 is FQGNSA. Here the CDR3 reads CASSFGRSGINLNQPQHF. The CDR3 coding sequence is TGTGCCAGCAGCTTCGGACGATCAGGGATCAACCTTAATCAGCCCCAGCATTTT.

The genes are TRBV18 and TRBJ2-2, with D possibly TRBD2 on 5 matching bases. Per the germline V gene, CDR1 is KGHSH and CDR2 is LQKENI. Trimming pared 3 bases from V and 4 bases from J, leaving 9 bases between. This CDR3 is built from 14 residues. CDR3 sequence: CASSPGRGTGELFF. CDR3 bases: TGTGCCAGCTCACCCGGACGGGGCACCGGGGAGCTGTTTTTT.

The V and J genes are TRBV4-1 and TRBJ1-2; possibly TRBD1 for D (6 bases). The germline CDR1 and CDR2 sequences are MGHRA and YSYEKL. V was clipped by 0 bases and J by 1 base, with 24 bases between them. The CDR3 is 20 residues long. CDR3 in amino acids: CASSQDPSNRAPAFNYGYTF. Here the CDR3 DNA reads TGCGCCAGCAGCCAAGACCCTTCTAACAGGGCGCCTGCCTTTAACTATGGCTACACCTTC.

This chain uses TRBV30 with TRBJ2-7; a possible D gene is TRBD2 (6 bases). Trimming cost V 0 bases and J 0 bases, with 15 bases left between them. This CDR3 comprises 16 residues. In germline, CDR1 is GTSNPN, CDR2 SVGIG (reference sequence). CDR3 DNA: TGTGCCTGGAGTGTGGAGGGGCCAAACTTCTCCTACGAGCAGTACTTC. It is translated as CAWSVEGPNFSYEQYF.

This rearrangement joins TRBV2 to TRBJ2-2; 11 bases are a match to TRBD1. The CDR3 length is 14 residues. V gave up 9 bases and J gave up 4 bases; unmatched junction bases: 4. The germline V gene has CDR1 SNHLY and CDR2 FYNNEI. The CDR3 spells CASLGTGGTGELFF. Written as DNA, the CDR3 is TGTGCCAGTCTCGGGACAGGGGGCACCGGGGAGCTGTTTTTT.

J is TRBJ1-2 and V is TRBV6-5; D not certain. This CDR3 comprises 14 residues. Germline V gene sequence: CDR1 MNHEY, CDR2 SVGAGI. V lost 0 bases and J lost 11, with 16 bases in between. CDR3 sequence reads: CASSYSILRFGYTF. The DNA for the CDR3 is TGTGCCAGCAGTTACTCGATTTTGAGGTTTGGGTACACCTTC.

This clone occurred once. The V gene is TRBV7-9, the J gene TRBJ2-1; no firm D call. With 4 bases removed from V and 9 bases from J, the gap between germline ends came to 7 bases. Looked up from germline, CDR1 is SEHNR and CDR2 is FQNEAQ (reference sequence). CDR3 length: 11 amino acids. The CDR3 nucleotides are TGTGCCAGCAGCTCCCCGGGTGAGCAGTTCTTC. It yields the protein CASSSPGEQFF.

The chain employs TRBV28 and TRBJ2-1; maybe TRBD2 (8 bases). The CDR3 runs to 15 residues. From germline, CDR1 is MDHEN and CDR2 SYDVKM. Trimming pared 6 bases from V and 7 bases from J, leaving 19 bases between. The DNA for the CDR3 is TGTGCCAGCAGCCAGGGACAGCCGGGAGGGAATGAGCAGTTCTTC. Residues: CASSQGQPGGNEQFF.